This entry features one TCR beta chain sequence. What this receptor recognizes is not known. No qualities accompany the bases; no much larger clone lies one base away. V is pruned by 8 bases and J by 7 bases, leaving 12 bases of the junction without a gene match. Via the germline V gene, CDR1 is ENHRY and CDR2 SYGVKD. Including the terminal cysteine and phenylalanine, the CDR3 comprises 15 residues. The entry retains the CDR3 DNA only, 45 bases that are in frame from base 1. The library relied on the immunoSEQ multiplex PCR assay. For the multiplex PCR, a mixture combining 60 forward primers for TCR Vbeta segments and 13 reverse primers for TCR Jbeta segments was used. The CDR3 region of rearranged TCR beta genes was amplified from genomic DNA with a multiplex PCR assay. The amplified TCR beta libraries were sequenced on the Illumina HiSeq System as 87-base-pair reads. The study's processing was this. In a later analysis, approximately 74 million unique TCR beta chains were counted across the roughly 700 repertoires, and roughly 9.9 million of these chains were shared by at least two donors. To remove PCR and sequencing errors, raw reads were error-corrected and collapsed into unique sequences using a nearest-neighbor algorithm that merged closely related sequences. Alignment of CDR3 sequences to IMGT reference sequences was used to assign V, D and J gene segments. For a sequence to be retained, a match of at least six nucleotides to both a V gene segment and a J gene segment was required. A rearrangement counted as productive if the CDR3 had no stop codons and remained in frame with V and J, and every other rearrangement counted as non-productive. CDR3 was defined by IMGT convention, running from the second conserved V-encoded cysteine to the conserved J-encoded phenylalanine. Sequences without an unambiguous match to a single V gene segment were excluded from the earlier analysis of about 640 of the donors. An earlier analysis of a few hundred of the donors called V segments functional above 56.7% productive rearrangements and segregating when the between-donor standard deviation exceeded 5%. A statistical classification framework was built to diagnose cytomegalovirus status from the catalog of TCR beta chain sequences. V and J gene assignment, in a later analysis, came from comparing TCR nucleotide sequences with IMGT/GENE-DB human TR gene sequences. In a later analysis, CDR3 sequences and most-parsimonious VDJ recombination scenarios were assigned using the TCRdist pipeline. In a later analysis, each TCR beta chain was defined by its CDR3 amino acid sequence together with its V-gene family, and reads lacking a unique V-gene family were excluded. As a way to deal with suspected cross-contamination and a sequencing artifact, a later analysis dropped 450 to 700 nucleotide sequences that were highly shared and had low generation probability. In a later analysis, a clonal expansion index was calculated for each public chain from normalized within-repertoire ranks of inferred template counts. Generation probabilities in a later analysis came from a VDJ recombination model fitted to out-of-frame rearrangements, and those results were checked against IGoR. In a later analysis, TCR-TCR, TCR-HLA and TCR-CMV co-occurrence was scored with hypergeometric tests, and a repertoire-size bias correction was applied to TCR pairs. False discovery rates were estimated in a later analysis by permuting HLA or CMV assignments 20 times. In a later analysis, co-occurring TCRs were grouped using DBSCAN, with TCRdist sequence similarity added in when clustering inside HLA-allele-positive subsets. For co-occurrence clustering, repertoires with fewer than 30,000 or more than 120,000 public chains were excluded, along with roughly five repertoires with anomalous nucleotide sharing. TCRdb holds this immuneACCESS table with in-frame rearrangements only. Some clones are missing; in checked studies, unresolved V genes explain under half, and the rest has no known cause. V, J and clone size were drawn from that table, and D and trimming were deduced from the DNA. The sample includes nearly 200,000 clones, with 80% to 85% observed a single time. 6.5% of the sample comes from the top ten.

The sample comes from a study of cytomegalovirus exposure and HLA in healthy donors (TCRdb year 2017). Background on the whole study: In an earlier analysis of 587 of the donors, approximately 260 Gb of sequence data and approximately 120 million unique TCR beta sequences from about 190 million T cells were reported. HLA typing covered class I and class II loci at four-digit resolution. A later genetic analysis used genome-wide SNP genotypes for about three fifths of the roughly 700 donors, treating that subset as a discovery cohort. Rather than drawing on any new phenotypic data, the later analysis identified candidate immune exposures from TCR beta sequences and the way those sequences occurred across donors. Across approximately 400 genotyped donors of the cohort, an average of 235,054 unique TCR beta nucleotide sequences per donor were sequenced, and roughly 20% of those sequences were non-productive. A few DR-DQ haplotypes were treated as single units for association and clustering because of strong linkage in the cohort. Among the approximately 420 genotyped donors, approximately 82% belonged to the genetic ancestry cluster associated with self-reported Caucasian donors. Roughly 290 gigabases of sequencing data and around 85 million unique TCR sequences made up an early release that covered approximately 620 HLA-typed donors. Along with the approximately 620-subject first cohort, a separate validation cohort of over a hundred different subjects was used. Alongside the repertoire data, information on donor age, sex, ethnicity and CMV serostatus was compiled. Typing coverage varied by locus: about 620-630 donors for A, B, C, DRB1 and DQB1; 500 to 550 for DQA1; over 600 for DPA1; roughly 450 for DPB1. The study profiled the T cell repertoires of about 640 subjects by immunosequencing and related them to cytomegalovirus serostatus. An earlier analysis of 587 of the donors used high-throughput TCR beta sequencing to judge whether each TCR beta V gene segment behaved as functional or pseudogenic. Every repertoire in the discovery cohort had been generated on one and the same sequencing platform. To predict cytomegalovirus infection status, the study combined high-throughput TCR immunosequencing, statistical association of individual TCRs with disease status, and machine learning. In a later analysis, previously published TCR beta repertoires from 600 to 850 donors were re-analyzed and high-resolution HLA genotyping was added so that TCR occurrence patterns could be studied. The aim of the study was to test whether cataloging public T cell receptors could identify signatures of past pathogen exposure. Overall study outcomes, separate from this receptor: CMV serostatus was the only immune exposure information available for the cohort. In vitro tests confirmed that a few of the cytomegalovirus-associated TCR beta chains recognize cytomegalovirus antigens. According to a later genetic analysis, donors in an Asian-associated ancestry cluster had fewer N-insertions in productive TCRs than the approximately 700-donor mean. The 87-base-pair reads could not distinguish some IMGT-functional V segments, including TRBV6-2 and TRBV6-3, so those segments were excluded. Linkage disequilibrium might explain the correlated functional status among segregating V segments, but an unknown experimental factor could not be excluded. Across donors, most TCR sequences were observed very rarely, whereas some public TCRs were present in many individuals. A later analysis reported that several top co-occurrence clusters appeared linked to parvovirus B19, influenza, CMV and Epstein-Barr virus. A later analysis associated about 17,000 TCR beta sequences with specific HLA alleles at a false discovery rate of 0.05. The classifier was reported to diagnose cytomegalovirus status with high specificity and sensitivity in both the original cohort and the validation cohort. According to the authors, the approach could potentially be generalized to other disease states and immunological phenotypes. Because HLA typing was unavailable for some donors at each locus, only the typed subset was used in association tests. When HLA alleles, especially DR and DQ, strongly co-occurred, TCR associations were difficult to assign to individual alleles. In a later analysis, TCR association rates were found to vary across HLA loci, with the most associated TCRs seen for DRB1 alleles and the fewest for HLA-C alleles. In a later analysis, most CMV-associated TCR beta chains were found to appear HLA-restricted, with HLA associations seemingly driven largely by CMV exposure. V-gene and J-gene trimming of TCR beta chains was associated with a missense DCLRE1C variant in a later genetic analysis, and the association was replicated in an independent cohort. In the study, some 160 TCR beta chains were listed as associated with cytomegalovirus. In a later analysis, HLA-associated TCR beta chains were found to be more clonally expanded and to have lower generation probabilities than equally common non-associated chains. A cluster of highly shared sequence variants was judged likely to be a technical artifact of the sequencing pipeline. In this cohort, only TCR beta chains were sequenced, and detectable features were limited by the absence of alpha or paired-chain data. In an earlier analysis of approximately 590 of the donors, most TCR beta V segments appeared in productive rearrangements about 87% or about 30% of the time, broadly matching IMGT annotations. Sequencing depth was assumed to be roughly uniform across donors in the presence/absence analyses, though that assumption may not hold. The earlier analysis of a few hundred of the donors excluded roughly 17 rarely observed V segments, including chromosome 9 orphons, because counts were too low. A further reported finding was that TCR beta sequences accurately predicted the HLA-A and HLA-B alleles for most subjects in the first cohort.

The cohort was made up of approximately 700 healthy bone marrow donors. Cohort members were all nominally healthy when sampled, although unrecorded immune exposures were likely present. The donor was CMV seropositive and was included in the group of about 290 seropositive cohort members. Every donor gave a peripheral blood sample, and the peripheral blood mononuclear cells from that sample were used for TCR beta sequencing. The Qiagen DNeasy Blood Extraction Kit was used to extract genomic DNA from the blood cell samples. The chain joins TRBV10-3 to TRBJ2-2; 8 bases in the junction line up with TRBD1. The source material was PBMCs. The origin of this receptor is a woman between 45 and 65 years old in good health and CMV-seropositive. The DNA is TGTGCCATCTCGTCGCAGGGGGCGCAAGACGGGGAGCTGTTTTTT. This is translated as CAISSQGAQDGELFF.